This T cell receptor (beta chain) appears in the sequencing data of a study of blood T cell repertoires in COVID-19. CDR3 length: 14 residues. Data came from immunoSEQ multiplex PCR; TCRdb stores just in-frame clones and leaves some out. The table records 300,000 to 450,000 clones, 70% to 85% of them present only once. Sequencing used peripheral blood. The chain employs TRBV21-1 and TRBJ2-5; TRBD2, the table's D call, was not compared with the DNA. TRBV21-1 is a listed pseudogene. The sequence came from a human donor with acute or convalescent COVID-19. The donor label of this sample is uncertain. The CDR3 loop is CANRPGAPWETQYF. Here the CDR3 DNA reads TGTGCCAACAGACCGGGAGCCCCTTGGGAGACCCAGTACTTC.